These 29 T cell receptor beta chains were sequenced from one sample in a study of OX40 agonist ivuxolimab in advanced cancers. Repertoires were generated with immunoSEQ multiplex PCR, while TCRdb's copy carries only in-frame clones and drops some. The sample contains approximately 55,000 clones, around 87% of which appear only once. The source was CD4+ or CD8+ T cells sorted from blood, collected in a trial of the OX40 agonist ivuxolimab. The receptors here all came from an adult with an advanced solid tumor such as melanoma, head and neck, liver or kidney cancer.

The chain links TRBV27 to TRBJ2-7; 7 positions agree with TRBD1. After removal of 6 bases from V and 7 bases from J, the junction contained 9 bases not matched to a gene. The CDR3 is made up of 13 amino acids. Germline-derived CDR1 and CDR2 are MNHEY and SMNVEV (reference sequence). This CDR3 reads CASRRTGVAEQYF. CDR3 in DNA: TGTGCCAGCAGAAGAACAGGGGTCGCTGAGCAGTACTTC.

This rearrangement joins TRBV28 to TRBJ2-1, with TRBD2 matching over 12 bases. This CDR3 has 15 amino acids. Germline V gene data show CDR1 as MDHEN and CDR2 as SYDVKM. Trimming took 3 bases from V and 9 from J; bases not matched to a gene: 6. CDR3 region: CASSFGLAGRGEQFF. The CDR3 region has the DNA TGTGCCAGCAGTTTCGGACTAGCGGGACGAGGTGAGCAGTTCTTC. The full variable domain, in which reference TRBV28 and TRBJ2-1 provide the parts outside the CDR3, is DVKVTQSSRYLVKRTGEKVFLECVQDMDHENMFWYRQDPGLGLRLIYFSYDVKMKEKGDIPEGYSVSREKKERFSLILESASTNQTSMYLCASSFGLAGRGEQFFGPGTRLTVL.

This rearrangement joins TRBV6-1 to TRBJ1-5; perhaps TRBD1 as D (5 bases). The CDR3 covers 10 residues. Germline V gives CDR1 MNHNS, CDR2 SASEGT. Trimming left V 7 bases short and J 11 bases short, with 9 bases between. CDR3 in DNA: TGTGCCAGCACCCCAGGGACCCAGCATTTT. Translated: CASTPGTQHF.

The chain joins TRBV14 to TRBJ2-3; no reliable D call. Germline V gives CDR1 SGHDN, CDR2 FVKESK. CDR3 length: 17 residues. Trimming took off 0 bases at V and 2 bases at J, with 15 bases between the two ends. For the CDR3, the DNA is TGTGCCAGCAGCCAAGACCGGCGGCCCCCGTACACAGATACGCAGTATTTT. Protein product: CASSQDRRPPYTDTQYF.

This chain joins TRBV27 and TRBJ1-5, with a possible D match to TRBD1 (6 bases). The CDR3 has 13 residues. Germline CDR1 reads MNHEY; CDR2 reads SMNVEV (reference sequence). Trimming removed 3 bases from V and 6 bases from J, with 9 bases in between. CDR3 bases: TGTGCCAGCAGTTTTACAGGGAGTCAGCCCCAGCATTTT. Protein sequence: CASSFTGSQPQHF.

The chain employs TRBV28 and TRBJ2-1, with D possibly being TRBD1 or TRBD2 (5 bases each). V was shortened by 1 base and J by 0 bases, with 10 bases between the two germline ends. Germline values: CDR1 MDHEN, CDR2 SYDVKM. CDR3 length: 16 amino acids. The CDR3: CASSLFGAGSYNEQFF. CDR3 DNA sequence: TGTGCCAGCAGTTTATTTGGGGCGGGCTCCTACAATGAGCAGTTCTTC.

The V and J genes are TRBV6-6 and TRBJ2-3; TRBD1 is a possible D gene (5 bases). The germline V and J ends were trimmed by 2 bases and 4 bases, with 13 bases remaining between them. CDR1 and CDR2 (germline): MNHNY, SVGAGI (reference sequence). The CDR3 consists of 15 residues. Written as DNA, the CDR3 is TGTGCCAGCAGTTACACGGGCAGGGTGGCAGATACGCAGTATTTT. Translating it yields CASSYTGRVADTQYF.

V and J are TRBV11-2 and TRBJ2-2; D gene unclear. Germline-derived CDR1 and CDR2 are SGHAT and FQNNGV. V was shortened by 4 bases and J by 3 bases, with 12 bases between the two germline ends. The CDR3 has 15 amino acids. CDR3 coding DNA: TGTGCCAGCAGCTCCGTGGGCACCTACACCGGGGAGCTGTTTTTT. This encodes CASSSVGTYTGELFF.

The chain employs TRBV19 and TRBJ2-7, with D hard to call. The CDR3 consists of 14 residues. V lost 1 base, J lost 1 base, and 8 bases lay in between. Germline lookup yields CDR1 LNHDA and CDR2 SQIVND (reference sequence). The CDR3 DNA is TGTGCCAGTAGTATAGTGGTCCAGTCCTACGAGCAGTACTTC. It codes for CASSIVVQSYEQYF.

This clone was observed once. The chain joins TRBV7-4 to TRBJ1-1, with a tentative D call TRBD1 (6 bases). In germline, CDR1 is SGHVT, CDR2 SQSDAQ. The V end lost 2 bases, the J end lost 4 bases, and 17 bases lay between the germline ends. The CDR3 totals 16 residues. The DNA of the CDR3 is TGTGCCAGCAGCTTATGGGGCAGGGGCGCGGTCACTGAAGCTTTCTTT. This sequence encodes CASSLWGRGAVTEAFF.

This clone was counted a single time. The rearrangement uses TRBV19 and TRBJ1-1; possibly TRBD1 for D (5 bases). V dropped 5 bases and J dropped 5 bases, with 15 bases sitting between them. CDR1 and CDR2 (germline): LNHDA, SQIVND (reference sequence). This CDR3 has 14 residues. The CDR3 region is CASSGLGGYTEAFF. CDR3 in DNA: TGTGCCAGTAGTGGGCTGGGGGGGTATACTGAAGCTTTCTTT. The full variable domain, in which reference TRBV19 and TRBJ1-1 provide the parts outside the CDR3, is DGGITQSPKYLFRKEGQNVTLSCEQNLNHDAMYWYRQDPGQGLRLIYYSQIVNDFQKGDIAEGYSVSREKKESFPLTVTSAQKNPTAFYLCASSGLGGYTEAFFGQGTRLTVV.

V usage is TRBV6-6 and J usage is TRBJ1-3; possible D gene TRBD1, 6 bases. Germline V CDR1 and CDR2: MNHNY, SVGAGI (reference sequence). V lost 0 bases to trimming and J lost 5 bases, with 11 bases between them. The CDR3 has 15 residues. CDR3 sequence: CASSYSIGGRNTIYF. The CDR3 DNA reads TGTGCCAGCAGTTACTCGATTGGGGGCCGAAACACCATATATTTT.

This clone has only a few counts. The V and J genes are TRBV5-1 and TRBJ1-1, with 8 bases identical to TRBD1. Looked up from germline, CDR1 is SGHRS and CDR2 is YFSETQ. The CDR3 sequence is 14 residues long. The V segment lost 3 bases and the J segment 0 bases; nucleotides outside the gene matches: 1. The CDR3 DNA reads TGCGCCAGCAGCTGGACAGGGATGAACACTGAAGCTTTCTTT. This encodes CASSWTGMNTEAFF.

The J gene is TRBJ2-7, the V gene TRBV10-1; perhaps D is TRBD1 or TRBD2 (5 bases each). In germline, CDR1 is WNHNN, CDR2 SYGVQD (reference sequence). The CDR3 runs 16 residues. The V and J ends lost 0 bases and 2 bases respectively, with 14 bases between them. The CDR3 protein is CASSESWMGEAYEQYF. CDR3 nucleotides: TGCGCCAGCAGTGAGTCGTGGATGGGGGAAGCCTACGAGCAGTACTTC.

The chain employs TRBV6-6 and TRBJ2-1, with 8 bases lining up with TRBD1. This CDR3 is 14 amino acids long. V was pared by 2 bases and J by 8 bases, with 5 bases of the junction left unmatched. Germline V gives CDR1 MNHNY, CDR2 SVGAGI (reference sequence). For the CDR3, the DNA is TGTGCCAGCAGTTACGGACAGGGCAGGGATGAGCAGTTCTTC. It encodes CASSYGQGRDEQFF.

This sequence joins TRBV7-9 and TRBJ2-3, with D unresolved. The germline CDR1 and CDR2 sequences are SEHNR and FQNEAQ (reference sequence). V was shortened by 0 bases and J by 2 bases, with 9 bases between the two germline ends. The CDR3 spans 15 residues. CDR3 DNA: TGTGCCAGCAGCTTAGCGGGTTCCGACACAGATACGCAGTATTTT. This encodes CASSLAGSDTDTQYF.

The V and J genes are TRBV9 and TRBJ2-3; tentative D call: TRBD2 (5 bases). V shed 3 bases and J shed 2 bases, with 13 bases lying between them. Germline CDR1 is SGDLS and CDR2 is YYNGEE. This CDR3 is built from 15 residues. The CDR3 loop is CASSAEGNPTDTQYF. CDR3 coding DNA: TGTGCCAGCAGCGCCGAGGGAAACCCCACAGATACGCAGTATTTT.

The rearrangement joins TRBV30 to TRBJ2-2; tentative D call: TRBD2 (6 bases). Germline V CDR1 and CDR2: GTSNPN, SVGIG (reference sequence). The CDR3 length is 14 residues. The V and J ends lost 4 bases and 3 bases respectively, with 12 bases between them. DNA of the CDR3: TGTGCCTGGAATCCTAGCGTATACACCGGGGAGCTGTTTTTT. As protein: CAWNPSVYTGELFF.

The CDR3 protein is CASDRVLNNEQFF. The CDR3 DNA reads as TGTGCCAGCGACAGGGTGTTGAACAATGAGCAGTTCTTC. The rearrangement uses TRBV2 and TRBJ2-1; 7 bases fit TRBD1. The CDR3 is made up of 13 amino acids. The trim removed 8 bases at V and 5 bases at J, leaving 6 bases unmatched. Per the germline V gene, CDR1 is SNHLY and CDR2 is FYNNEI. The variable domain in full, with the rest retrieved from reference TRBV2 and TRBJ2-1, is EPEVTQTPSHQVTQMGQEVILRCVPISNHLYFYWYRQILGQKVEFLVSFYNNEISEKSEIFDDQFSVERPDGSNFTLKIRSTKLEDSAMYFCASDRVLNNEQFFGPGTRLTVL.

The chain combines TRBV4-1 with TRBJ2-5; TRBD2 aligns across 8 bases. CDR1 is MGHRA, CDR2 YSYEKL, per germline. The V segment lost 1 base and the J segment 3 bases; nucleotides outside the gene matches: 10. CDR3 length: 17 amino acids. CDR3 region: CASSQGTSLNRKETQYF. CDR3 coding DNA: TGCGCCAGCAGCCAAGGGACTAGCTTAAATCGTAAAGAGACCCAGTACTTC.

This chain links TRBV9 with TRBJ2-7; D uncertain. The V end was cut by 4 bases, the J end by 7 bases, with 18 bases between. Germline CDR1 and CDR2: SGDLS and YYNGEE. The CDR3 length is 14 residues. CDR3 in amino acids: CASSNGALSGEQYF. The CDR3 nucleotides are TGTGCCAGCAGCAACGGAGCCCTCTCTGGGGAGCAGTACTTC.

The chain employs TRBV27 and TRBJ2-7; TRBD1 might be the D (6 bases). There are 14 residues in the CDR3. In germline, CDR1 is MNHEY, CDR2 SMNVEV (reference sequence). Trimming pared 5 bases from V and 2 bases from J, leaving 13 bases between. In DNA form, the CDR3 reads TGTGCCAGCAGTACCTTGGGACAAGCCTACGAGCAGTACTTC. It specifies CASSTLGQAYEQYF.

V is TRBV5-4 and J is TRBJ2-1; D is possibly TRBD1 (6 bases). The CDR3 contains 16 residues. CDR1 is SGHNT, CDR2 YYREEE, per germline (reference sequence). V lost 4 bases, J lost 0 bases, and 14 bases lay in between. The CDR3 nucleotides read TGTGCCAGCAGCCTACCTCAGGGGAGCTCCTACAATGAGCAGTTCTTC. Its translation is CASSLPQGSSYNEQFF. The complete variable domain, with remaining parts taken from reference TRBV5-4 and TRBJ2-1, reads ETGVTQSPTHLIKTRGQQVTLRCSSQSGHNTVSWYQQALGQGPQFIFQYYREEENGRGNFPPRFSGLQFPNYSSELNVNALELDDSALYLCASSLPQGSSYNEQFFGPGTRLTVL.

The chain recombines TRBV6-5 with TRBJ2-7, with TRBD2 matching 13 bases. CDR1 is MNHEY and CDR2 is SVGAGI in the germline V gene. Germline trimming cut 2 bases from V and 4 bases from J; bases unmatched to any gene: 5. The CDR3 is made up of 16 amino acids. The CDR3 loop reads CASSYRTSGRVYEQYF. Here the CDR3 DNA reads TGTGCCAGCAGTTACCGGACTAGCGGGAGAGTTTACGAGCAGTACTTC.

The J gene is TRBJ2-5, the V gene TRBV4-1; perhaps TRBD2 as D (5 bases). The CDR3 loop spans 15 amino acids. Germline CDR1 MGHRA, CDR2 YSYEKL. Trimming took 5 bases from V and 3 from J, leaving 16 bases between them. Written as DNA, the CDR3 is TGCGCCAGCAGCAGCGGCGGCCTCTTAGAAGAGACCCAGTACTTC. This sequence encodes CASSSGGLLEETQYF.

The CDR3 spells CASRGNSPLHF. CDR3 in DNA: TGTGCCAGTAGAGGGAATTCACCCCTCCACTTT. The genes are TRBV19 and TRBJ1-6, with D unresolved. From germline, CDR1 is LNHDA and CDR2 SQIVND (reference sequence). V lost 6 bases to trimming and J lost 7 bases, with 4 bases between them. The CDR3 covers 11 residues.

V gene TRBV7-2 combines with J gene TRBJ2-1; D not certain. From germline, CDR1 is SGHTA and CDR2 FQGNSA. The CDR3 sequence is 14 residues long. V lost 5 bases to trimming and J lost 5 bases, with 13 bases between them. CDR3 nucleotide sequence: TGTGCCAGCAGCCCTTCATACTTGAACAATGAGCAGTTCTTC. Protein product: CASSPSYLNNEQFF.

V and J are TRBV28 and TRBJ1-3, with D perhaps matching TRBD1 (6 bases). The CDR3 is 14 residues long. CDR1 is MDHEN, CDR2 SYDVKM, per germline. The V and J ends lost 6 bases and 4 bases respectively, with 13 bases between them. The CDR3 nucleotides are TGTGCCAGCAGGAAACAGGGTTTCGGAAACACCATATATTTT. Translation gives CASRKQGFGNTIYF.

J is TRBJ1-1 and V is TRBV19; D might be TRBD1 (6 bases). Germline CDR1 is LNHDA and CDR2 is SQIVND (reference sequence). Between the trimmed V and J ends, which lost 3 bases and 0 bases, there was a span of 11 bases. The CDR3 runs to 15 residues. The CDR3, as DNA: TGTGCCAGTAGTATCACAGGGCGGTTGAACACTGAAGCTTTCTTT. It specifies CASSITGRLNTEAFF.